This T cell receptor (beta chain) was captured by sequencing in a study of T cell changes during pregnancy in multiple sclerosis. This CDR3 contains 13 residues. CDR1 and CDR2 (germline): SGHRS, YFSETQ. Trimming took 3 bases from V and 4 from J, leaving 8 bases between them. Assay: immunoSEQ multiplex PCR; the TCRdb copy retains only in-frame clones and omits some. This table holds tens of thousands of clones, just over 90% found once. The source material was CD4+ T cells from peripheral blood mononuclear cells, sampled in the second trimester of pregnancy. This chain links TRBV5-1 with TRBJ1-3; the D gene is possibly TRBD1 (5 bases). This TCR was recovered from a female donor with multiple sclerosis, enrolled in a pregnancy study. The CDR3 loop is CASSSGYGNTIYF. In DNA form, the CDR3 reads TGCGCCAGCAGCTCAGGGTACGGAAACACCATATATTTT.